This TCR beta chain was sequenced for a study of blood T cell repertoires in COVID-19. The CDR3 totals 15 residues. CDR1 and CDR2 (germline): SGHTA, FQGNSA. Trimming removed 5 bases from V and 2 bases from J, with 15 bases in between. Method: immunoSEQ multiplex PCR; TCRdb's copy keeps in-frame clones and lacks some. The sample has more than 300,000 clones; just under 90% are singletons. This clonotype was sampled from a woman in her 30s who had recovered from COVID-19. This chain connects TRBV7-2 to TRBJ1-2, with TRBD1 as a possible D gene (6 bases). Source material: PBMCs or T cells enriched from blood (not recorded which). The CDR3 sequence: CASSEYGQRNYGYTF. CDR3 DNA: TGTGCCAGCAGCGAGTATGGACAGAGGAACTATGGCTACACCTTC.